This TCR beta chain was documented in a study of vaccination and CD4 T cells after COVID-19. In the study overall: Six males and four females, two of them Hispanic, were enrolled as convalescents. Once diagnosed, patients had post-COVID samples drawn a median approximately 93 days later (range 35 to 161). Investigators took post-vaccine samples a median approximately 73 days after dose two, within a range of 14 to 241.

One entry per CDR3 protein, called by TCRdb with MiXCR from the PCR reads. The table lists 20,000 to 25,000 distinct CDR3 sequences, roughly 50% of them singletons, with approximately 1% in the top ten. Study-level points and caveats: In convalescent patients, 304 of 307 vaccine-specific clones were mono-reactive for SARS-CoV-2 spike.

This clonotype came up a few times. Its matching antigen is unknown. This CDR3 region has 12 residues. CDR1 SNHLY and CDR2 FYNNEI come from the germline V gene. Between the trimmed V and J ends, which lost 6 bases and 6 bases, there was a span of 12 bases. The clonotype comes from a human donor who had recovered from COVID-19. This chain connects TRBV2 to TRBJ2-7, with D possibly TRBD1 on 5 matching bases. The specimen comprised CD4+ T cells from blood, sampled before SARS-CoV-2 vaccination. The DNA of the CDR3 is TGTGCCAGCAGGCCGGACATTACCGAGCAGTACTTC. Residues: CASRPDITEQYF.